This T cell receptor (beta chain) was recorded in a study of vaccination and CD4 T cells after COVID-19. Treatment of the sample: roughly ten-day PBMC culture with coronavirus spike peptide pools or control peptides (ViraFEST assay). Germline V gene lookup returns CDR1 LNHNV and CDR2 YYDKDF (reference sequence). The CDR3 spans 13 residues. Scientists ran DNA taken from cultured CD4+ T cells through the Oncomine TCR Beta short-read assay for sequencing. TCRdb reprocessed the PCR reads with MiXCR, giving one entry per CDR3 protein. The sample contains roughly 13,000 distinct CDR3 sequences, around 46% of which appear only once. As for this clonotype: Its antigen is as yet unknown. Sequence at one end of the junction differs from germline and may be a read error.

The rearrangement links TRBV15 to TRBJ1-4; D is ambiguous. Input material: cultured CD4+ T cells from blood. The source of this sequence is a human donor with COVID-19. The CDR3 sequence: CVTSRTTNEKLFF. The CDR3 DNA follows: TGTGTCACCAGCCGAACCACTAATGAAAAACTGTTTTTT.